This is a list of T cell receptor beta chains from one sample in a study of T cell repertoires in cytomegalovirus infection. TCRdb re-analysed the reads in MiXCR, keeping a single row per CDR3 protein. The sample shows more than 95,000 distinct CDR3 sequences, about 32% of them seen only once. These receptors lack a known antigen. This specimen consisted of CD8+ T cells from cultured PBMCs, obtained from culture after CMV antigen stimulation. The receptors come from a human donor in good health (CMV status not recorded). Some clones in this sample may be carry-over from other donors' samples. CDR3s include the opening cysteine and the closing phenylalanine or tryptophan. Each record gives: V gene, clone size, D gene, J gene, CDR3 DNA, CDR3 protein. D genes are given only for firm matches. Not every row has a clone size; where given, it reads once, few, many or a size class.

TRBV7-6	NA	TRBD1	TRBJ1-2	TGTGCCAGCAGCTCACCACTTGGGACAGGAAGCTATGGCTACACCTTC	CASSSPLGTGSYGYTF
TRBV7-2	few	TRBD1	TRBJ2-1	TGTGCCAGCAGCTATGGACAGGGGAGTAACCCCTACAATGAGCAGTTCTTC	CASSYGQGSNPYNEQFF
TRBV7-8	NA	NA	TRBJ1-2	TGTGCCAGCAGCTTATGGGGGGGGACGGCTGCCTACACTAACTATGGCTACACCTTC	CASSLWGGTAAYTNYGYTF
TRBV6-6	NA	NA	TRBJ1-4	TGTGCCAGCATCGGGGTGGAAGGAATAGGGAAAGAAAAACTGTTTTTT	CASIGVEGIGKEKLFF
TRBV11-2	NA	NA	TRBJ1-6	TGTGCCAGCAGCTTATCAAGGGGAGTGTCGGATTCACCCCTCCACTTT	CASSLSRGVSDSPLHF
TRBV20-1	NA	NA	TRBJ2-1	TGCAGTGCCTTAGGGGGGATCGGAAATGAGCAGTTCTTC	CSALGGIGNEQFF
TRBV7-4	few	TRBD1	TRBJ1-2	TGTGCCAGCAGCTCGGGGGACAGGGGGGTCTTC	CASSSGDRGVF
TRBV5-5	NA	NA	TRBJ1-1	TGTGCCAGCAGCCCCAAGGCGGCAGTCCCTCCGAACACTGAAGCTTTCTTT	CASSPKAAVPPNTEAFF
TRBV6-1	medium-sized	TRBD1	TRBJ1-4	TGTGCCAGCAGCGGGGGACAGAAAAATGAAAAACTGTTTTTT	CASSGGQKNEKLFF
TRBV14	NA	NA	TRBJ1-6	TGTGCCAGCAGTCGTACAGGGAGCTCCTATAATTCACCCCTCCACTTT	CASSRTGSSYNSPLHF
TRBV7-8	NA	NA	TRBJ2-2	TGTGCCAGCAGCTTACCGAAGGACCGGCCGAACACCGGGGAGCTGTTTTTT	CASSLPKDRPNTGELFF
TRBV7-6	many	NA	TRBJ2-7	TGTGCCAGCAGCCCGGGTGGGCAGGGGTACGAGCAGTACTTC	CASSPGGQGYEQYF
TRBV20-1	NA	NA	TRBJ2-6	TGCAGTGCTAGAGGCCGGGGGGGGGCCAACGTCCTGACTTTC	CSARGRGGANVLTF
TRBV29-1	NA	NA	TRBJ2-1	TGCAGCGCCCTGGTAGGGACTGAGCAGTTCTTC	CSALVGTEQFF
TRBV4-3	many	NA	TRBJ2-1	TGCGCCAGCAGCCAAGACAGAACCTCCTACAATGAGCAGTTCTTC	CASSQDRTSYNEQFF
TRBV29-1	NA	NA	TRBJ1-1	TGCAGCGTCGTGGTGGAAGTGAACACTGAAGCTTTCTTT	CSVVVEVNTEAFF
TRBV25-1	NA	TRBD2	TRBJ2-1	TGTGCCAGCAGTCCCTCTAGCGGGGGGGATGAGCAGTTCTTC	CASSPSSGGDEQFF
TRBV7-9	NA	NA	TRBJ1-2	TGTGCCAGCAGCCGACAGCTTAACTATGGCTACACCTTC	CASSRQLNYGYTF
TRBV7-6	many	NA	TRBJ2-1	TGTGCCAGCAGCTTAGAAACAGGGCCTCACAATGAGCAGTTCTTC	CASSLETGPHNEQFF
TRBV4-2	few	NA	TRBJ1-1	TGTGCCAGCAGCCCCCGGCGAGGGGCGGTGTCCACGAACACTGAAGCTTTCTTT	CASSPRRGAVSTNTEAFF
TRBV11-2	many	NA	TRBJ2-2	TGTGCCAGCACCAGAACGCGGACCGGGGAGCTGTTTTTT	CASTRTRTGELFF
TRBV10-3	NA	TRBD2	TRBJ2-6	TGTGCCATCAGACAGGGACTAGCGGGGGCGCCTTTCTCTGGGGCCAACGTCCTGACTTTC	CAIRQGLAGAPFSGANVLTF
TRBV4-1	NA	NA	TRBJ2-7	TGCGCCAGCAGCCAAGATCCGCCCTCCTACGAGCAGTACTTC	CASSQDPPSYEQYF
TRBV6-2/TRBV6-3	few	NA	TRBJ2-7	TGTGCCAGCAGCGGATCCTACGAGCAGTACTTC	CASSGSYEQYF
TRBV6-5	NA	NA	TRBJ2-4	TGTGCCAGCAGTTACAGGGACCTAACCAAAAACATTCAGTACTTC	CASSYRDLTKNIQYF
TRBV7-6	many	NA	TRBJ1-2	TGTGCCAGCAGCTTAGAACTGAACTATGGCTACACCTTC	CASSLELNYGYTF
TRBV3-1	few	NA	TRBJ2-1	TGTGCCAGCAGCCAGGCCCTGGACAATGAGCAGTTCTTC	CASSQALDNEQFF
TRBV10-3	few	TRBD1	TRBJ2-1	TGTGCCACCCAAACATTAAGTCAGGGGGCATCCTACAATGAGCAGTTCTTC	CATQTLSQGASYNEQFF
TRBV6-2/TRBV6-3	few	TRBD1	TRBJ1-6	TGTGCCAGCAGCCAACCGGGACAGAGCTCCTATAATTCACCCCTCCACTTT	CASSQPGQSSYNSPLHF
TRBV4-1	NA	TRBD2	TRBJ2-3	TGCGCCAGCAGCCAAGATGGGGGGGAATGGACAGATACGCAGTATTTT	CASSQDGGEWTDTQYF
TRBV7-2	many	NA	TRBJ1-1	TGTGCCAGCAGTCTGGGAGGGGGAACTGAAGCTTTCTTT	CASSLGGGTEAFF
TRBV5-6	NA	NA	TRBJ1-2	TGTGCCAGCAGCTTGCCGGGGACTGGCTACACCTTC	CASSLPGTGYTF
TRBV4-3	NA	NA	TRBJ1-1	TGCGCCAGCAGCCAAGTAGGACTGTCGAACACTGAAGCTTTCTTT	CASSQVGLSNTEAFF
TRBV6-2/TRBV6-3	NA	NA	TRBJ2-7	NA	CASTLGISYEQYF
TRBV5-5	many	NA	TRBJ1-5	TGTGCCAGCAGCTTGGCCGGGTCCAGGGTGAGCAATCAGCCCCAGCATTTT	CASSLAGSRVSNQPQHF
TRBV4-2	NA	TRBD2	TRBJ2-3	TGTGCCAGCAGCCCAGCTAGCGGGCACACAGATACGCAGTATTTT	CASSPASGHTDTQYF
TRBV7-6	few	NA	TRBJ2-7	TGTGCCAGCAGCTTACGAATCGGGGTAATGAGCGAGCAGTACTTC	CASSLRIGVMSEQYF
TRBV6-2/TRBV6-3	NA	NA	TRBJ1-6	TGTGCCAGCAGTTACCGCGGGGGACTCGGGCCTATTACCGCCTATAATTCACCCCTCCACTTT	CASSYRGGLGPITAYNSPLHF
TRBV24-1	NA	TRBD2	TRBJ2-1	TGTGCCACCAGTGATTTGTCTAGCGGGGGCTTGAGCTCCTACAATGAGCAGTTCTTC	CATSDLSSGGLSSYNEQFF
TRBV4-3	few	NA	TRBJ1-1	TGCGCCAGCAGCCGGCGAGAGAACACTGAAGCTTTCTTT	CASSRRENTEAFF
TRBV2	few	NA	TRBJ2-3	TGTGCCAGCAGTGAACCCGGGACGGATCCTAGCACAGATACGCAGTATTTT	CASSEPGTDPSTDTQYF
TRBV7-8	few	TRBD1	TRBJ2-7	TGTGCCAGCAGCTCCAAACAGGGGGCGACCGAGCAGTACTTC	CASSSKQGATEQYF
TRBV27	few	NA	TRBJ2-3	TGTGCCAGCAGTTTAAGAAAGCCAGGATCTAGCACAGATACGCAGTATTTT	CASSLRKPGSSTDTQYF
TRBV7-6	few	TRBD2	TRBJ2-3	TGTGCTAGCAGCTTACATCCAATTAGCGGGAATACAGATACGCAGTATTTT	CASSLHPISGNTDTQYF
TRBV7-8	NA	TRBD2	TRBJ2-1	TGTGCCAGCAGCTCGGTAGCGGGGGGGCCACATGAGCAGTTCTTC	CASSSVAGGPHEQFF
TRBV4-2	many	TRBD1	TRBJ1-2	TGTGCCAGCAGCCAGGGGATCGGGACAGGAATTAACTATGGCTACACCTTC	CASSQGIGTGINYGYTF
TRBV28	few	NA	TRBJ2-3	TGTGCCAGCAGTTTCCAGGGGTCAGATACGCAGTATTTT	CASSFQGSDTQYF
TRBV4-1	few	NA	TRBJ1-1	TGCGCCAGCAGCCAACGGTCGATGATGAACACTGAAGCTTTCTTT	CASSQRSMMNTEAFF
TRBV4-1	few	TRBD1	TRBJ2-7	TGCGCCAGCAGCCAAGATTACGGGACAGGTTATTACGAGCAGTACTTC	CASSQDYGTGYYEQYF
TRBV7-6	NA	NA	TRBJ2-5	TGTGCCAGCAGCTTAGCCGGGGTGAAAGAGACCCAGTACTTC	CASSLAGVKETQYF
TRBV11-2	NA	TRBD1	TRBJ2-1	TGTGCCAGCAGCTTAGTGCTCCAGGGGGCCTACAATGAGCAGTTCTTC	CASSLVLQGAYNEQFF
TRBV10-3	few	NA	TRBJ2-1	TGTGCCATCAGGGACGTTGACAATGAGCAGTTCTTC	CAIRDVDNEQFF
TRBV28	NA	TRBD2	TRBJ2-3	TGTGCCAGCAGTATCCCTACTCTAGCGGGGGAGACAGATACGCAGTATTTT	CASSIPTLAGETDTQYF
TRBV7-9	NA	NA	TRBJ2-7	TGTGCCAGCAGCTGGGGGAATTCGGAGCAGTACTTC	CASSWGNSEQYF
TRBV27	NA	TRBD1	TRBJ2-1	TGTGCCAGCTGGACAGGGGGCGGTGAGCAGTTCTTC	CASWTGGGEQFF
TRBV29-1	NA	TRBD1	TRBJ2-2	TGCAGCGTTGACGGGACAGGTGGTAGTAACACCGGGGAGCTGTTTTTT	CSVDGTGGSNTGELFF
TRBV7-3	NA	TRBD2	TRBJ2-1	TGTGCCAGCAGCCCCTTGGGGGGGGCCTACAATGAGCAGTTCTTC	CASSPLGGAYNEQFF
TRBV12-3/TRBV12-4	few	NA	TRBJ1-2	TGTGCCAGCCTCGGAGGAGTTAACTATGGCTACACCTTC	CASLGGVNYGYTF